This passage covers 15 T cell receptor beta chains from one sample sequenced in a study of OX40 agonist ivuxolimab in advanced cancers. Library method: the immunoSEQ multiplex PCR assay. The immuneACCESS repertoire file appears here via TCRdb, limited to in-frame rearrangements. These files lack a portion of the clones; in checked studies, under half of the deficit traces to unresolved V genes, and the cause of the others is not known. In all, the sample holds around 72,000 clones, and roughly 81% of those were seen once. Roughly 16% of the sample is in the top ten clones. Specimen: CD4+ or CD8+ T cells sorted from blood, collected in a trial of the OX40 agonist ivuxolimab. The receptors were gathered from an adult with an advanced solid tumor such as melanoma, head and neck, liver or kidney cancer.

V usage is TRBV6-1 and J usage is TRBJ2-3, with 12 bases aligning to TRBD2. This CDR3 spans 16 amino acids. V was pared by 4 bases and J by 1 base, with 3 bases of the junction left unmatched. Germline V gene data show CDR1 as MNHNS and CDR2 as SASEGT. In DNA form, the CDR3 reads TGTGCCAGCAGTGGGACTAGCGGGGCCCGCACAGATACGCAGTATTTT. Translated: CASSGTSGARTDTQYF.

CDR3 DNA: TGTGCCAGCAGTTTAACCCTCGGAACGGGACAGGGGAACACTGAAGCTTTCTTT. Translating it yields CASSLTLGTGQGNTEAFF. J is TRBJ1-1 and V is TRBV28; 9 bases agree with TRBD1. Germline loops: CDR1 MDHEN, CDR2 SYDVKM. The ends lost 2 bases at V and 1 base at J; junction bases unmatched: 11. This CDR3 is built from 18 residues.

This sequence joins TRBV19 and TRBJ1-5, with D uncertain. Germline loops: CDR1 LNHDA, CDR2 SQIVND (reference sequence). This CDR3 contains 15 residues. Trimming pared 4 bases from V and 2 bases from J, leaving 12 bases between. CDR3 DNA sequence: TGTGCCAGTAGTAAGTCGAGGAAGGGCAATCAGCCCCAGCATTTT. Its translation: CASSKSRKGNQPQHF.

The V and J genes are TRBV6-6 and TRBJ2-7; 7 bases agree with TRBD1. The V gene's germline CDR1 is MNHNY and CDR2 SVGAGI (reference sequence). V was clipped by 6 bases and J by 4 bases; unmatched bases: 12. The CDR3 is made up of 15 amino acids. The CDR3 DNA follows: TGTGCCAGCAGATTGACAGGGTGGGGATTGTACGAGCAGTACTTC. Protein: CASRLTGWGLYEQYF.

The chain uses TRBV28 and TRBJ1-3; D is uncertain. Germline V gene sequence: CDR1 MDHEN, CDR2 SYDVKM. With 2 bases removed from V and 4 bases from J, the gap between germline ends came to 9 bases. This CDR3 has 14 amino acids. The CDR3 sequence is CASSLSGLGNTIYF. The DNA for the CDR3 is TGTGCCAGCAGTTTAAGCGGGCTGGGAAACACCATATATTTT.

The V gene is TRBV5-1, the J gene TRBJ2-5; 8 bases map to TRBD1. The CDR3 length is 14 residues. Germline V gene data show CDR1 as SGHRS and CDR2 as YFSETQ. V dropped 3 bases and J dropped 4; count of bases not matched to a gene: 5. The CDR3 nucleotides read TGCGCCAGCAGCTCGGTTACAGGGGGAGAGACCCAGTACTTC. This translates into CASSSVTGGETQYF.

This chain connects TRBV6-5 to TRBJ1-1; 7 nucleotides match TRBD1. CDR3 size: 12 residues. Germline V gives CDR1 MNHEY, CDR2 SVGAGI. Trimming cost V 10 bases and J 4 bases; bases outside gene matches: 6. The CDR3 bases are TGTGCCACAGGGGGGGACCTCACTGAAGCTTTCTTT. Translating gives CATGGDLTEAFF.

This sequence joins TRBV28 and TRBJ1-2; D remains ambiguous. The ends were cut back, 2 bases at V and 8 bases at J, with 9 bases in the middle. CDR1 is MDHEN, CDR2 SYDVKM, per germline. The CDR3 runs to 12 residues. The CDR3 DNA sequence: TGTGCCAGCAGTTTAGGAGGGTACGGCTACACCTTC. This sequence encodes CASSLGGYGYTF.

V usage is TRBV5-6 and J usage is TRBJ2-7; 8 nucleotides agree with TRBD2. J gave up 1 base and V 0 bases, and 3 bases lay outside the gene matches. Germline assignment: CDR1 SGHDT and CDR2 YYEEEE. The CDR3 covers 15 residues. The chain's CDR3 is CASSLVASGSYEQYF. CDR3 sequence (DNA): TGTGCCAGCAGCTTGGTTGCTAGCGGGTCCTACGAGCAGTACTTC.

CDR3 region: CASSDRTGSGNIQYF. CDR3 coding DNA: TGTGCCAGCAGCGACCGTACAGGGTCCGGAAACATTCAGTACTTC. The genes are TRBV11-2 and TRBJ2-4; D perhaps matches TRBD1 (6 bases). The CDR3 is 15 amino acids. Trimming removed 5 bases from V and 6 bases from J, with 17 bases in between. Germline V lookup: CDR1 SGHAT, CDR2 FQNNGV.

The V and J genes are TRBV6-1 and TRBJ2-1; TRBD2 matches 10 bases. Germline assignment: CDR1 MNHNS and CDR2 SASEGT. This CDR3 is built from 15 residues. V was clipped by 6 bases and J by 1 base; unmatched bases: 3. The CDR3 protein is CASSASGSSYNEQFF. In DNA, the CDR3 is TGTGCCAGCAGCGCTAGCGGGAGTTCCTACAATGAGCAGTTCTTC.

This clone was detected once. CDR3 sequence reads: CASSLDGADTGELFF. The CDR3 DNA reads as TGTGCCAGCAGCTTAGATGGGGCCGACACCGGGGAGCTGTTTTTT. The gene calls are TRBV11-3 and TRBJ2-2, with D possibly matching TRBD1 (5 bases). This CDR3 has 15 residues. Germline assignment: CDR1 SGHNT and CDR2 YENEEA. Trimming stripped 0 bases from V and 3 bases from J, with 8 bases between.

This rearrangement joins TRBV6-6 to TRBJ1-5, with 9 bases fitting TRBD1. V trimming: 6 bases; J trimming: 7 bases; junction bases outside the gene matches: 7. The CDR3 spans 14 residues. The V gene's germline CDR1 is MNHNY and CDR2 SVGAGI (reference sequence). CDR3 DNA: TGTGCCAGCAGGAGGGGGGGACAGGGCCAGCCCCAGCATTTT. As protein: CASRRGGQGQPQHF.

The rearrangement links TRBV10-1 to TRBJ2-1; TRBD1 aligns across 9 bases. Trimming at V came to 7 bases and at J to 3 bases, leaving 4 bases not matched to a gene. This CDR3 has 14 amino acids. Germline V gene data show CDR1 as WNHNN and CDR2 as SYGVQD (reference sequence). The CDR3 bases are TGCGCCAGCACCCCGGGACAGGGCTACAATGAGCAGTTCTTC. Encoded protein: CASTPGQGYNEQFF.

This chain uses TRBV28 with TRBJ1-1; maybe TRBD1 (5 bases). Per the germline V gene, CDR1 is MDHEN and CDR2 is SYDVKM. The CDR3 runs 16 residues. Trimming stripped 6 bases from V and 5 bases from J, with 22 bases between. CDR3: CASRPPRGPGRTEAFF. In DNA, the CDR3 is TGTGCCAGCAGACCCCCGCGGGGCCCAGGGCGGACTGAAGCTTTCTTT.